Listed below are T cell receptor beta chains from one sample, sequenced in a study of T cells in Graves' hyperthyroidism and ophthalmopathy. TCRdb itself ran the multiplex PCR reads through MiXCR, one entry per CDR3 protein. The table includes 150,000 or so distinct CDR3 sequences, 9.4% detected once. Sequencing was done on a sample of blood. These receptors were obtained from a woman between 18 and 29 years old with Graves' hyperthyroidism that later progressed to Graves' ophthalmopathy. The CDR3 runs from the conserved cysteine through the conserved F or W. A D gene is named only where the DNA matches it firmly. The listing skips clone size in some rows; elsewhere it reads once, few, many or a size class.

J | size | D | V | CDR3 | DNA
TRBJ2-1 | many | - | TRBV29-1 | CSVVGLASYNEQFF | TGCAGCGTTGTGGGGCTAGCTTCCTACAATGAGCAGTTCTTC
TRBJ2-3 | many | TRBD2 | TRBV28 | CASREGTSSRGTQYF | TGTGCCAGCAGGGAAGGGACTAGCTCTCGTGGTACGCAGTATTTT
TRBJ1-3 | few | - | TRBV6-5 | CASSYSRGKLSGNTIYF | TGTGCCAGCAGTTACTCTAGGGGCAAACTCTCTGGAAACACCATATATTTT
TRBJ1-2 | many | - | TRBV7-3 | CASSLNGRGSYGYTF | TGTGCCAGCAGCTTAAATGGCAGGGGATCCTATGGCTACACCTTC
TRBJ2-3 | few | TRBD2 | TRBV4-1 | CASSQDLGLAGGDTQYF | TGCGCCAGCAGCCAAGATCTCGGCCTAGCGGGAGGGGATACGCAGTATTTT
TRBJ1-2 | - | - | TRBV10-3 | CAISQEDYGYIF | TGTGCCATCAGTCAGGAAGACTATGGCTACATCTTC
TRBJ2-7 | many | TRBD1 | TRBV6-1 | CASRSGMTGLTSYEQYF | TGTGCCAGCAGATCCGGGATGACAGGGCTCACCTCCTACGAGCAGTACTTC
TRBJ2-5 | many | TRBD2 | TRBV27 | CASSIGTSGKETQYF | TGTGCCAGCAGTATCGGGACTAGCGGGAAAGAGACCCAGTACTTC
TRBJ1-2 | few | - | TRBV30 | CAWSSDSFGGYTF | TGTGCCTGGAGTAGCGATTCTTTCGGGGGCTACACCTTC
TRBJ2-5 | many | TRBD2 | TRBV5-4 | CASSRGLAGGSRQETQYF | TGTGCCAGCAGCCGGGGACTAGCGGGAGGTTCACGGCAAGAGACCCAGTACTTC
TRBJ2-7 | - | - | TRBV6-1 | CASNNHAGPTYEQYF | TGTGCCAGCAATAACCATGCGGGCCCAACCTACGAGCAGTACTTC
TRBJ1-1 | many | - | TRBV28 | CASSLVNTEAFF | TGTGCCAGCAGCTTGGTGAACACTGAAGCTTTCTTT
TRBJ2-7 | many | - | TRBV5-1 | CASSLGVILSYEQYF | TGCGCCAGCAGCTTGGGTGTCATTCTCTCCTACGAGCAGTACTTC
TRBJ1-1 | many | - | TRBV6-6 | CASSYEADRVAFF | TGTGCCAGCAGTTACGAAGCAGACAGAGTGGCTTTCTTT
TRBJ2-1 | - | - | TRBV4-1 | CASSQVLGAFNEQFF | TGCGCCAGCAGCCAAGTACTAGGAGCCTTCAATGAGCAGTTCTTC
TRBJ1-6 | many | - | TRBV12-3/TRBV12-4 | CASSLGVGQNSPLHF | TGTGCCAGCAGTTTAGGCGTCGGACAAAATTCACCCCTCCACTTT
TRBJ1-5 | many | TRBD1 | TRBV5-1 | CASSPGQGGSNQPQHF | TGCGCCAGCAGCCCGGGACAGGGGGGAAGTAATCAGCCCCAGCATTTT
TRBJ1-5 | many | - | TRBV29-1 | CSENSTRSLNQPQHF | TGCAGCGAAAACTCTACCAGGTCCCTCAATCAGCCCCAGCATTTT
TRBJ2-2 | - | - | TRBV20-1 | CSASGTGELFF | TGCAGTGCTAGCGGGACCGGGGAGCTGTTTTTT
TRBJ2-7 | - | TRBD2 | TRBV18 | CASSPPSRAGGPWEQYF | TGTGCCAGCTCACCACCGTCAAGAGCGGGAGGGCCTTGGGAGCAGTACTTC
TRBJ2-5 | many | TRBD2 | TRBV6-1 | CASSGLSGRGPETQYF | TGTGCCAGCAGCGGACTGAGCGGGAGAGGGCCTGAGACCCAGTACTTC
TRBJ1-1 | many | - | TRBV2 | CASSKGTFMNTEAFF | TGTGCCAGCAGTAAAGGGACCTTCATGAACACTGAAGCTTTCTTT
TRBJ2-1 | many | TRBD2 | TRBV5-1 | CASSPTSGRTYNEQFF | TGCGCCAGCAGCCCCACTAGCGGGAGGACCTACAATGAGCAGTTCTTC
TRBJ2-7 | many | - | TRBV29-1 | CSVALGTGHYEQYF | TGCAGCGTTGCTCTGGGCACAGGGCACTACGAGCAGTACTTC
TRBJ2-4 | many | - | TRBV15 | CATSSHPGGVLAKNIQYF | TGTGCCACCAGCAGTCACCCCGGGGGTGTTCTAGCCAAAAACATTCAGTACTTC
TRBJ2-5 | many | - | TRBV12-5 | CASAPPTVSSSQETQYF | TGTGCTAGTGCTCCCCCCACCGTGTCTTCATCCCAAGAGACCCAGTACTTC
TRBJ2-1 | many | TRBD1 | TRBV12-5 | CASGLVQSGQTIRKQLGEQFF | TGTGCTAGTGGTTTGGTACAGTCGGGACAGACGATAAGAAAGCAACTCGGTGAGCAGTTCTTC
TRBJ2-5 | few | TRBD2 | TRBV6-1 | CASRLAGAQETQYF | TGTGCCAGCAGGTTAGCGGGGGCCCAAGAGACCCAGTACTTC
TRBJ2-1 | - | - | TRBV20-1 | CSARDQIEQFF | TGCAGTGCTAGAGATCAAATTGAGCAGTTCTTC
TRBJ2-7 | many | TRBD1 | TRBV12-3/TRBV12-4 | CASSYGTDSYEQYF | TGTGCCAGCAGTTACGGGACAGACTCCTACGAGCAGTACTTC
TRBJ2-7 | many | - | TRBV19 | CASSNRYEQYF | TGTGCCAGTAGTAACAGATACGAGCAGTACTTC
TRBJ2-1 | many | - | TRBV28 | CASSLGDPSYNEQFF | TGTGCCAGCAGTTTGGGGGACCCCTCCTACAATGAGCAGTTCTTC
TRBJ1-1 | many | - | TRBV30 | CAWSVGSEAFF | TGTGCCTGGAGTGTGGGAAGCGAAGCTTTCTTT
TRBJ2-7 | many | - | TRBV30 | CAWGTYEQYF | TGTGCCTGGGGAACCTACGAGCAGTACTTC
TRBJ2-3 | many | TRBD2 | TRBV9 | CASSIHGGGNVDTQYF | TGTGCCAGCAGCATCCATGGCGGGGGAAACGTGGATACGCAGTATTTT
TRBJ2-7 | many | TRBD1 | TRBV6-1 | CASSASTGDTYEQYF | TGTGCCAGCAGTGCCTCGACAGGGGACACCTACGAGCAGTACTTC
TRBJ1-6 | many | - | TRBV25-1 | CASSEYIGPHSPLHF | TGTGCCAGCAGTGAATATATCGGGCCACATTCACCCCTCCACTTT
TRBJ2-7 | many | - | TRBV10-3 | CAISDGGRDEQYF | TGTGCCATCAGTGATGGAGGGAGAGACGAGCAGTACTTC
TRBJ1-5 | many | TRBD1 | TRBV7-9 | CASGGQGTNQPQHF | TGTGCCAGCGGGGGACAGGGGACCAATCAGCCCCAGCATTTT
TRBJ2-7 | many | - | TRBV7-2 | CASSLTLYEQYF | TGTGCCAGCAGCTTAACCCTCTACGAGCAGTACTTC
TRBJ1-2 | many | - | TRBV6-1 | CASRLNREGRGYTF | TGTGCCAGCAGATTAAACAGGGAAGGAAGAGGCTACACCTTC
TRBJ2-1 | - | TRBD1 | TRBV18 | CASSPRDRGSNEQFF | TGTGCCAGCTCGCCTCGGGACAGGGGATCGAATGAGCAGTTCTTC
TRBJ1-6 | - | TRBD1 | TRBV3-1 | CASSQKQGASPLHF | TGTGCCAGCAGCCAAAAGCAGGGGGCCTCACCCCTCCACTTT
TRBJ2-5 | many | TRBD2 | TRBV7-2 | CASSFSGAKTQYF | TGTGCCAGCAGCTTTAGCGGGGCTAAGACCCAGTACTTC
TRBJ2-7 | many | TRBD1 | TRBV4-2 | CASSQDRGTGGYEQYF | TGTGCCAGCAGCCAAGATCGGGGGACAGGGGGCTACGAGCAGTACTTC
TRBJ1-4 | many | TRBD1 | TRBV5-1 | CASSPRDSLNEKLFF | TGCGCCAGCAGCCCCCGGGACAGCCTTAATGAAAAACTGTTTTTT
TRBJ2-7 | many | TRBD1 | TRBV6-1 | CATSSDRGAYYEQYF | TGTGCCACCTCCTCCGACAGGGGGGCCTACTACGAGCAGTACTTC
TRBJ2-5 | many | TRBD2 | TRBV20-1 | CSARVRLAGQETQYF | TGCAGTGCTAGAGTAAGGCTAGCGGGACAAGAGACCCAGTACTTC
TRBJ2-2 | - | - | TRBV7-3 | CASSLFWGHGELFF | TGTGCCAGCAGCTTATTCTGGGGCCACGGGGAGCTGTTTTTT
TRBJ2-7 | many | - | TRBV9 | CASSPRDGSYEQYF | TGTGCCAGCAGCCCCCGGGACGGCTCCTACGAGCAGTACTTC
TRBJ1-6 | many | - | TRBV2 | CASSEQGSGGSPLHF | TGTGCCAGCAGTGAACAGGGAAGCGGGGGATCACCCCTCCACTTT
TRBJ2-3 | many | TRBD2 | TRBV20-1 | CSEFAGGADTQYF | TGCAGTGAGTTCGCGGGGGGAGCAGATACGCAGTATTTT
TRBJ2-1 | many | TRBD2 | TRBV2 | CASNLAGSLYNEQFF | TGTGCCAGCAATCTAGCGGGAAGTTTGTACAATGAGCAGTTCTTC
TRBJ2-1 | many | - | TRBV27 | CASSYVGDEQFF | TGTGCCAGCAGTTACGTGGGGGATGAGCAGTTCTTC
TRBJ1-1 | - | - | TRBV20-1 | CSARGGGGGGGGGRGTEAFF | TGCAGTGCTAGAGGGGGGGGTGGGGGGGGGGGGGGGGGGCGAGGGACTGAAGCTTTCTTT